Included here is one T cell receptor (beta chain) sequence, with context. Its antigen is unidentified. Original processing methods: Junction-only sequences without quality scores came from ImmunoSEQ, so filtering differed. Profiled with immunoSEQ multiplex PCR; TCRdb holds only in-frame clones, not every one. Clonal size and the V and J genes are those of that table, whereas D and trimming came from the DNA. This table has some 1,900,000 clones, about 94% appearing once. Trimming removed 5 bases from V and 5 bases from J, with 11 bases in between. This CDR3 is 13 amino acids long. Looked up from germline, CDR1 is MDHEN and CDR2 is SYDVKM. Selected positively for CCR7 and CD45RO-negative, naive CD8 cells excluded terminally differentiated effector memory CD45RA+ cells. The data are from a study of shared clonotypes between healthy human individuals. General study findings and limits: The naive CD4 repertoires of several donors were compared, and around 5.1% of clonotypes were shared.

Sequenced material: naive CD8+ T cells sorted from blood. The genes are TRBV28 and TRBJ2-3; no clear D gene. This TCR came from a man in his late teens or twenties in good health. CDR3 amino acids: CASSLLQEDTQYF. Written as DNA, the CDR3 is TGTGCCAGCAGTCTCCTCCAGGAAGATACGCAGTATTTT.